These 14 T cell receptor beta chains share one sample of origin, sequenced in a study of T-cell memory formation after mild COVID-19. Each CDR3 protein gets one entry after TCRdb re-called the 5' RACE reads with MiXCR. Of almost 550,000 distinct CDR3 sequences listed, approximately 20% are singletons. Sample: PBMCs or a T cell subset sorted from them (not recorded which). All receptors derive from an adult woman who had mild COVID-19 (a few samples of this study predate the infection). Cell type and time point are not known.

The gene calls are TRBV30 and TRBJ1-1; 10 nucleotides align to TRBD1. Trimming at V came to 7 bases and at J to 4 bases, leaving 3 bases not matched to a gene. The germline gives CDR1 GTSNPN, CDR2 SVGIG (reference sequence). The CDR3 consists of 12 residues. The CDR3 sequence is CALDRGGTEAFF. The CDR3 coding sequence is TGTGCCTTGGACAGGGGGGGCACTGAAGCTTTCTTT.

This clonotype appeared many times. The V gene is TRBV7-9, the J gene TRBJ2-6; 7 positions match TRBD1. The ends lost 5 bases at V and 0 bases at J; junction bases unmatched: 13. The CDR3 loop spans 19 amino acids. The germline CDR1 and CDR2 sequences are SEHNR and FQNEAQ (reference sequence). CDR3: CASSLDRDPKASGANVLTF. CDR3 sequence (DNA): TGTGCCAGCAGCCTCGACAGGGACCCAAAGGCCTCTGGGGCCAACGTCCTGACTTTC.

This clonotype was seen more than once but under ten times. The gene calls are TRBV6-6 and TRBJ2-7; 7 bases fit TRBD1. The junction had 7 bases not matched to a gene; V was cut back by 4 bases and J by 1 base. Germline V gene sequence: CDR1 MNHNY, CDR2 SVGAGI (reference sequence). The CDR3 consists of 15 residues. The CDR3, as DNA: TGTGCCAGCAGTTCCCCCCGGACAGGTTCCTACGAGCAGTACTTC. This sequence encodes CASSSPRTGSYEQYF.

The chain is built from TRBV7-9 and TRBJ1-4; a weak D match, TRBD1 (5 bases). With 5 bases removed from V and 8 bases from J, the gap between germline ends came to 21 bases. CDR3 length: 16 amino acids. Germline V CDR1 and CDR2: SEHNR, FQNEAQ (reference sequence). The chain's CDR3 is CASSEYGTKNGEKLFF. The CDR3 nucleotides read TGTGCCAGCAGCGAATACGGGACGAAGAACGGGGAAAAACTGTTTTTT.

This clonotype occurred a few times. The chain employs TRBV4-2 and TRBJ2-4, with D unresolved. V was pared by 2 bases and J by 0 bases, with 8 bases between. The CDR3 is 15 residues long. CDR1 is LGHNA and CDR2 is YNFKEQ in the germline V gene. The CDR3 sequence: CASSQRTVAKNIQYF. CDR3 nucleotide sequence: TGTGCCAGCAGCCAACGGACGGTAGCCAAAAACATTCAGTACTTC.

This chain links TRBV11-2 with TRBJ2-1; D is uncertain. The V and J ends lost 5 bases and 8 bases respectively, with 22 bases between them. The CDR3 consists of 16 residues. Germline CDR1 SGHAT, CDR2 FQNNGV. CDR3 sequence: CASSPPSDFLRYEQFF. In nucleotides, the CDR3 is TGTGCCAGCAGCCCCCCCTCCGACTTCTTGCGCTATGAGCAGTTCTTC.

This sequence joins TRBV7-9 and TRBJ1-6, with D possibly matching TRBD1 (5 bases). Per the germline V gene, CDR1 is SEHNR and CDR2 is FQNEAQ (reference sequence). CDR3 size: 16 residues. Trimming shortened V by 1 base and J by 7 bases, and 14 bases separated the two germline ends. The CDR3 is CASSLGGSGTNSPLHF. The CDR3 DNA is TGTGCCAGCAGCTTAGGGGGATCGGGGACCAATTCACCCCTCCACTTT.

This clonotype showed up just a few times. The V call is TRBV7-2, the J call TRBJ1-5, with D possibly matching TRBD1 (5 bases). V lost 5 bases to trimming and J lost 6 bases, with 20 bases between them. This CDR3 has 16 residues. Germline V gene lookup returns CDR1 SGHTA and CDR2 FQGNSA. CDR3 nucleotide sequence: TGTGCCAGCAGCCCCGTTGGGGCGGGGTCCAGTCAGCCCCAGCATTTT. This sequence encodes CASSPVGAGSSQPQHF.

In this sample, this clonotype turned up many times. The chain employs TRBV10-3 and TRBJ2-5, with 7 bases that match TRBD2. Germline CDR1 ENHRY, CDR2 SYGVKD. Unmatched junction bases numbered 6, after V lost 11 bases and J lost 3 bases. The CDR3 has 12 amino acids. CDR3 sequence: CASGGREETQYF. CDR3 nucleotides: TGTGCCTCGGGCGGGAGAGAAGAGACCCAGTACTTC.

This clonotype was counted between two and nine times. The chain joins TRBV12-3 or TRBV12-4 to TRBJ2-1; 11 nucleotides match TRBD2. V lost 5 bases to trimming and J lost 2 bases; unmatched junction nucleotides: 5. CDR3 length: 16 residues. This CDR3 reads CASSPELAGAYNEQFF. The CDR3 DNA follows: TGTGCCAGCAGTCCCGAACTAGCGGGAGCCTACAATGAGCAGTTCTTC.

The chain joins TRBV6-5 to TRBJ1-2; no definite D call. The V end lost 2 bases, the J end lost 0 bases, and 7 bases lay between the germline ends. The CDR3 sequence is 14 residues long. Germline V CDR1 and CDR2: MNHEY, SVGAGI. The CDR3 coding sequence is TGTGCCAGCAGTTACCCAGCTGCTAACTATGGCTACACCTTC. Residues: CASSYPAANYGYTF.

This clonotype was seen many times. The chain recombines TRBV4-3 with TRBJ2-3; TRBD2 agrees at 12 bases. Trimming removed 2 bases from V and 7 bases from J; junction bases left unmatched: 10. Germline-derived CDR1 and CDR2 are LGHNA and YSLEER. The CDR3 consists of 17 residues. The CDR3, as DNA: TGCGCCAGCAGCCAAAATCTAGCGGGAGGGCCTCCGTATACGCAGTATTTT. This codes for CASSQNLAGGPPYTQYF.

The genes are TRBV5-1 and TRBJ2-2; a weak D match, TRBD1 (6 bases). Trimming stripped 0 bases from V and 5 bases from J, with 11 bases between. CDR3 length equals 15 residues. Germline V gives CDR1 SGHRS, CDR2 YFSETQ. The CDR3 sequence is CASSLVTGQTGELFF. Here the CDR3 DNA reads TGCGCCAGCAGCTTGGTGACAGGCCAAACCGGGGAGCTGTTTTTT.

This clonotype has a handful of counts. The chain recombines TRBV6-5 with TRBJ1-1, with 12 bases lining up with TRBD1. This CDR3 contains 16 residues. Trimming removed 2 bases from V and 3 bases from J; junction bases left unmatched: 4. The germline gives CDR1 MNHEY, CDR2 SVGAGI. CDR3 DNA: TGTGCCAGCAGTTACCCGGGACAGGGGGCGGACACTGAAGCTTTCTTT. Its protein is CASSYPGQGADTEAFF.